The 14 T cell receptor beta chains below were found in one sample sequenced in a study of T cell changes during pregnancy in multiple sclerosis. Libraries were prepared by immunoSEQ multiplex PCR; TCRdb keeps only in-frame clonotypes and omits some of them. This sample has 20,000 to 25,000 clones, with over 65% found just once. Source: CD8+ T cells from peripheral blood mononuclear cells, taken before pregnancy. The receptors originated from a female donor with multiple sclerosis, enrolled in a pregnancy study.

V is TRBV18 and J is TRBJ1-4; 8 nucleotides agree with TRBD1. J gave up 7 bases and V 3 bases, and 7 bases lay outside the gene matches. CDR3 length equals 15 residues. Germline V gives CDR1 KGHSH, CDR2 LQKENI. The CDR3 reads CASSPAQGAVEKLFF. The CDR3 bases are TGTGCCAGCTCACCGGCGCAGGGGGCAGTTGAAAAACTGTTTTTT.

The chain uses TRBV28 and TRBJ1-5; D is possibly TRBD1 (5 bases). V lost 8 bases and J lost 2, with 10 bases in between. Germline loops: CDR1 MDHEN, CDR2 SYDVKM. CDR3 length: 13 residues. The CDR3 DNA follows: TGTGCCAGCCACCAGGGTGGCAATCAGCCCCAGCATTTT. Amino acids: CASHQGGNQPQHF.

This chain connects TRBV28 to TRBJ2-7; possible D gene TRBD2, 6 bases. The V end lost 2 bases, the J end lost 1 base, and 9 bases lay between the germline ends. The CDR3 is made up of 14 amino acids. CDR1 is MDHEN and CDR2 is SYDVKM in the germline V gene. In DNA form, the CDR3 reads TGTGCCAGCAGTTTAGGAGGGACGTCCTACGAGCAGTACTTC. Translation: CASSLGGTSYEQYF.

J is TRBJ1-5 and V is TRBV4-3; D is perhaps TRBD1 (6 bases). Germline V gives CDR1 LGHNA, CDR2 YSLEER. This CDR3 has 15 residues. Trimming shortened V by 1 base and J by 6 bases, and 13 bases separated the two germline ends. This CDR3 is CASSQAPLRGQPQHF. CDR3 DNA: TGCGCCAGCAGCCAAGCCCCCCTCAGGGGTCAGCCCCAGCATTTT.

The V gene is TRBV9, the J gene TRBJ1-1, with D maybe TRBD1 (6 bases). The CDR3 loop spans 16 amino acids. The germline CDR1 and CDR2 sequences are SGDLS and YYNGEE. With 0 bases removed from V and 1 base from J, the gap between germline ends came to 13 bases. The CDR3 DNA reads TGTGCCAGCAGCGTAGTTCCTATACAGGGGAACACTGAAGCTTTCTTT. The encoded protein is CASSVVPIQGNTEAFF. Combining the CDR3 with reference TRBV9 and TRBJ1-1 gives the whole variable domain DSGVTQTPKHLITATGQRVTLRCSPRSGDLSVYWYQQSLDQGLQFLIQYYNGEERAKGNILERFSAQQFPDLHSELNLSSLELGDSALYFCASSVVPIQGNTEAFFGQGTRLTVV.

CDR3 amino acids: CASSLSGDSADTQYF. The CDR3 nucleotides read TGTGCCAGCAGTTTATCGGGAGACTCGGCAGATACGCAGTATTTT. The chain joins TRBV6-5 to TRBJ2-3, with a weak D call TRBD2 (6 bases). This CDR3 contains 15 residues. The germline V gene encodes CDR1 MNHEY and CDR2 SVGAGI. Trimming shortened V by 4 bases and J by 4 bases, and 15 bases separated the two germline ends.

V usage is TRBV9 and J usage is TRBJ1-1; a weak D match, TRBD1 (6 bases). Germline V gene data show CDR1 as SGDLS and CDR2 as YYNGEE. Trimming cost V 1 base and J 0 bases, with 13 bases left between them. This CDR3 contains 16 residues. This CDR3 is CASSVLIAGVNTEAFF. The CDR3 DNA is TGTGCCAGCAGCGTACTCATAGCAGGGGTGAACACTGAAGCTTTCTTT.

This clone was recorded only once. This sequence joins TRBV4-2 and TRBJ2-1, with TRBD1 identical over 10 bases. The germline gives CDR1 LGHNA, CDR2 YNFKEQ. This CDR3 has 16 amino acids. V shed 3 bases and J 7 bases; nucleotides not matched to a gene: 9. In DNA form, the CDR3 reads TGTGCCAGCAGCCATACCGGGACAGGGGATAGTAATGAGCAGTTCTTC. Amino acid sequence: CASSHTGTGDSNEQFF.

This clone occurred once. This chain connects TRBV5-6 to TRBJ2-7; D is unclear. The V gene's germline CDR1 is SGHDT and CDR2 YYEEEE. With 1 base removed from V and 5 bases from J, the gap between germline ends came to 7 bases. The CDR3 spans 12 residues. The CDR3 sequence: CASSLWLDEQYF. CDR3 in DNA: TGTGCCAGCAGCTTGTGGTTAGACGAGCAGTACTTC.

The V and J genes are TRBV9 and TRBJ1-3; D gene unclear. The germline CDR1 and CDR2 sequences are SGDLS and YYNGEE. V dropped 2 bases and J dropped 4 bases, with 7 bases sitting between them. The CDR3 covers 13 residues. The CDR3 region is CASSVFSGNTIYF. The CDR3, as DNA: TGTGCCAGCAGCGTCTTTTCGGGAAACACCATATATTTT.

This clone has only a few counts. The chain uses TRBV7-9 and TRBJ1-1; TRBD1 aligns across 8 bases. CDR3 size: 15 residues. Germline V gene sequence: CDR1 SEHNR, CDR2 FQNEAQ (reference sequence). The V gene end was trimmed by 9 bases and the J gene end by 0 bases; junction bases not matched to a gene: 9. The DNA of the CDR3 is TGTGCCAGTGAGCCCGGACAGGGCATGAACACTGAAGCTTTCTTT. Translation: CASEPGQGMNTEAFF.

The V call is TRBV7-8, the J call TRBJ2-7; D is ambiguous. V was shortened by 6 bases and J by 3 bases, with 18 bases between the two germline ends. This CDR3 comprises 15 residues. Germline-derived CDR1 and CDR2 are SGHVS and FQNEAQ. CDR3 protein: CASSSEAGGSYEQYF. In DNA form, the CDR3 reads TGTGCCAGCAGTTCAGAGGCTGGCGGCAGCTACGAGCAGTACTTC.

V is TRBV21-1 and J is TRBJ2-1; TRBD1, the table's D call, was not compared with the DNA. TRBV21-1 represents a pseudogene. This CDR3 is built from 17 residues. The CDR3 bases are TGTGCCAGCCCAAATTCGGGACCGCGACAGGGGTGGAATGAGCAGTTCTTC. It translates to CASPNSGPRQGWNEQFF.

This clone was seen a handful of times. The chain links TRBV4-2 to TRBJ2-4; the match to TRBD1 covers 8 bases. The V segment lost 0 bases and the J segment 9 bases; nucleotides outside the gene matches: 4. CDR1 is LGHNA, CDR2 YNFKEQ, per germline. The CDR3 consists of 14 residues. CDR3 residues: CASSQETGEGIQYF. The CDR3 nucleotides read TGTGCCAGCAGCCAAGAGACAGGGGAAGGCATTCAGTACTTC.